Each of the 27 T cell receptor beta chains below was sequenced from the same sample in a study of cytomegalovirus exposure and HLA in healthy donors. Primers included in the PCR were 60 Vbeta and 13 Jbeta primers. The method was immunoSEQ multiplex PCR; TCRdb's version includes in-frame clones alone and lacks a portion of them. Seen here are more than 100,000 clones, 70% to 80% observed once, and the top ten hold roughly 1.8%. Sequenced input: PBMCs. These receptors came from a female donor in good health and CMV-seropositive.

The chain recombines TRBV19 with TRBJ1-4, with D maybe TRBD1 (6 bases). Germline CDR1 is LNHDA and CDR2 is SQIVND (reference sequence). The CDR3 covers 13 residues. The V and J ends lost 6 bases and 4 bases respectively, with 9 bases between them. The CDR3 loop is CASSLQGNEKLFF. The CDR3 region has the DNA TGTGCCAGTAGCCTACAGGGTAATGAAAAACTGTTTTTT.

This clone was observed a handful of times. The gene calls are TRBV2 and TRBJ1-3; the D gene is possibly TRBD1 (5 bases). V was cut by 7 bases and J by 11 bases, with 18 bases left in between. The V gene's germline CDR1 is SNHLY and CDR2 FYNNEI. The CDR3 length is 13 residues. The chain's CDR3 is CASNSQGGRAIYF. Here the CDR3 DNA reads TGTGCCAGCAATTCTCAGGGTGGAAGGGCCATATATTTT.

The chain has TRBV12-2 and TRBJ2-6; the tabulated D call, TRBD1, remains unverified against the DNA. TRBV12-2 is recorded as a pseudogene. The CDR3 totals 20 residues. CDR3 amino acids: CASRLVSPGTGASGANVLTF. The CDR3 region has the DNA TGTGCAAGTCGCCTCGTCTCCCCCGGGACAGGGGCCTCTGGGGCCAACGTCCTGACTTTC.

The V call is TRBV28, the J call TRBJ2-7; TRBD1 matches 9 bases. Germline V gene lookup returns CDR1 MDHEN and CDR2 SYDVKM. This CDR3 comprises 16 residues. Trimming at V came to 5 bases and at J to 5 bases, leaving 13 bases not matched to a gene. The CDR3 protein is CASSSPGTGYRDEQYF. The DNA for the CDR3 is TGTGCCAGCAGTAGCCCTGGGACAGGGTACCGGGACGAGCAGTACTTC.

This chain links TRBV5-1 with TRBJ2-1; TRBD2 agrees at 11 bases. CDR3 size: 15 residues. V dropped 2 bases and J dropped 3; count of bases not matched to a gene: 1. Germline CDR1 is SGHRS and CDR2 is YFSETQ. The chain's CDR3 is CASSLTSGGYNEQFF. The CDR3 nucleotides are TGCGCCAGCAGCTTAACTAGCGGGGGCTACAATGAGCAGTTCTTC.

The chain joins TRBV5-6 to TRBJ1-3, with D tentatively TRBD1 (6 bases). Per the germline V gene, CDR1 is SGHDT and CDR2 is YYEEEE. The CDR3 is 16 residues long. Trimming took 4 bases from V and 6 from J, leaving 20 bases between them. CDR3 DNA: TGTGCCAGCAGCGCGGCCCTCCGGACAGCAACAAACACCATATATTTT. Its protein is CASSAALRTATNTIYF.

This clone has a handful of counts. The chain has TRBV7-2 and TRBJ2-1; D unresolved. This CDR3 spans 12 amino acids. Germline V CDR1 and CDR2: SGHTA, FQGNSA. Trimming stripped 2 bases from V and 10 bases from J, with 9 bases between. The CDR3 region is CASSLPTPEQFF. The CDR3, as DNA: TGTGCCAGCAGCTTACCGACTCCCGAGCAGTTCTTC.

The chain carries TRBV7-6 and TRBJ2-2; the D gene is possibly TRBD1 (6 bases). Trimming removed 5 bases from V and 0 bases from J, with 10 bases in between. The germline V gene has CDR1 SGHVS and CDR2 FNYEAQ. The CDR3 is 15 amino acids. The CDR3 DNA follows: TGTGCCAGCAGCAAGACAGGCACGAACACCGGGGAGCTGTTTTTT. Protein product: CASSKTGTNTGELFF.

The CDR3 here is CSVTGTSFETQYF. For the CDR3, the DNA is TGCAGCGTGACCGGGACTAGTTTCGAGACCCAGTACTTC. The chain has TRBV29-1 and TRBJ2-5; 8 positions match TRBD2. The J segment lost 5 bases and the V segment lost 6 bases, leaving 8 bases of the junction unmatched. CDR3 length: 13 amino acids. CDR1 is SQVTM and CDR2 is ANQGSEA in the germline V gene.

The chain has TRBV7-6 and TRBJ2-3; TRBD2 matches 10 bases. The CDR3 runs to 15 residues. Germline loops: CDR1 SGHVS, CDR2 FNYEAQ. V lost 5 bases, J lost 3 bases, and 5 bases stayed unmatched. As DNA, the CDR3 is TGTGCCAGCAGCCATAGCGGGAGGCTTACAGATACGCAGTATTTT. It codes for CASSHSGRLTDTQYF. The variable domain in full, completed from reference TRBV7-6 and TRBJ2-3, reads GAGVSQSPRYKVTKRGQDVALRCDPISGHVSLYWYRQALGQGPEFLTYFNYEAQQDKSGLPNDRFSAERPEGSISTLTIQRTEQRDSAMYRCASSHSGRLTDTQYFGPGTRLTVL.

The chain has TRBV2 and TRBJ2-7; 8 bases map to TRBD2. Germline V CDR1 and CDR2: SNHLY, FYNNEI. This CDR3 region has 15 residues. V shed 4 bases and J 3 bases; nucleotides not matched to a gene: 8. The CDR3 spells CASSGSLADLYEQYF. In DNA, the CDR3 is TGTGCCAGCAGTGGATCACTAGCGGATCTCTACGAGCAGTACTTC.

This clone was found a few times. The chain is built from TRBV28 and TRBJ2-1; possibly TRBD2 for D (7 bases). Germline CDR1 reads MDHEN; CDR2 reads SYDVKM. Trimming cost V 4 bases and J 1 base, with 14 bases left between them. CDR3 length equals 16 residues. DNA of the CDR3: TGTGCCAGCAGTTCCTCAGCGGGACAATCCTACAATGAGCAGTTCTTC. Its protein is CASSSSAGQSYNEQFF.

The chain has TRBV11-2 and TRBJ2-7; no reliable D call. V lost 1 base and J lost 2, with 9 bases in between. Germline CDR1 is SGHAT and CDR2 is FQNNGV. The CDR3 covers 14 residues. The CDR3 here is CASSLARQTYEQYF. Here the CDR3 DNA reads TGTGCCAGCAGCTTAGCTAGGCAGACCTACGAGCAGTACTTC.

This chain connects TRBV28 to TRBJ2-1; no firm D call. Germline loops: CDR1 MDHEN, CDR2 SYDVKM. V lost 6 bases to trimming and J lost 5 bases, with 5 bases between them. This CDR3 is built from 11 residues. The CDR3 nucleotides are TGTGCCAGCAGCCTAAACAATGAGCAGTTCTTC. Translated: CASSLNNEQFF.

CDR3 region: CASSQRAGGSYNEQFF. CDR3 DNA sequence: TGTGCCAGCAGCCAACGAGCGGGAGGCTCCTACAATGAGCAGTTCTTC. V gene TRBV21-1 combines with J gene TRBJ2-1; the table's D call, TRBD2, was not checked against the DNA. TRBV21-1 is given as a pseudogene. This CDR3 spans 16 amino acids.

The chain is built from TRBV19 and TRBJ1-1; 9 nucleotides line up with TRBD1. Trimming at V came to 3 bases and at J to 5 bases, leaving 10 bases not matched to a gene. Per germline, CDR1 LNHDA and CDR2 SQIVND (reference sequence). CDR3 length: 16 residues. Here the CDR3 DNA reads TGTGCCAGTAGTATCCCCGGGAACAGGGGGCGAACTGAAGCTTTCTTT. It is translated as CASSIPGNRGRTEAFF. Looking up the rest from reference TRBV19 and TRBJ1-1 gives the full variable domain: DGGITQSPKYLFRKEGQNVTLSCEQNLNHDAMYWYRQDPGQGLRLIYYSQIVNDFQKGDIAEGYSVSREKKESFPLTVTSAQKNPTAFYLCASSIPGNRGRTEAFFGQGTRLTVV.

V is TRBV2 and J is TRBJ2-3; 11 positions agree with TRBD1. Germline V gene lookup returns CDR1 SNHLY and CDR2 FYNNEI. The CDR3 runs to 17 residues. V was pared by 1 base and J by 4 bases, with 7 bases of the junction left unmatched. This CDR3 is CASSEVILDRGPDTQYF. CDR3 nucleotide sequence: TGTGCCAGCAGTGAAGTCATTTTGGACAGGGGGCCAGATACGCAGTATTTT.

The chain links TRBV5-6 to TRBJ2-7, with TRBD1 matching over 11 bases. The CDR3 sequence is 14 residues long. Germline loops: CDR1 SGHDT, CDR2 YYEEEE. V shed 4 bases, J shed 4 bases, and the junction held 4 bases outside the gene matches. The CDR3 sequence: CASSRDRGSYEQYF. The CDR3 nucleotides are TGTGCCAGCAGCCGGGACAGGGGGTCTTACGAGCAGTACTTC. Based on the CDR3 plus reference TRBV5-6 and TRBJ2-7, the full variable domain is DAGVTQSPTHLIKTRGQQVTLRCSPKSGHDTVSWYQQALGQGPQFIFQYYEEEERQRGNFPDRFSGHQFPNYSSELNVNALLLGDSALYLCASSRDRGSYEQYFGPGTRLTVT.

The rearrangement links TRBV11-2 to TRBJ1-1; no firm D call. Per germline, CDR1 SGHAT and CDR2 FQNNGV. The CDR3 totals 10 residues. The DNA for the CDR3 is TGTGGTTCCTCGGGGACTGAAGCTTTCTTT. As protein: CGSSGTEAFF.

The chain uses TRBV25-1 and TRBJ1-2; the D gene is possibly TRBD1 (6 bases). Germline-derived CDR1 and CDR2 are MGHDK and SYGVNS. The CDR3 loop spans 13 amino acids. V lost 6 bases and J 2 bases, leaving 10 bases between the germline ends. Written as DNA, the CDR3 is TGTGCCAGCAGGGCAGGACAGAACTATGGCTACACCTTC. It encodes CASRAGQNYGYTF.

This chain uses TRBV5-1 with TRBJ2-7, with TRBD1 matching 10 bases. The germline gives CDR1 SGHRS, CDR2 YFSETQ. With 4 bases clipped from V and 6 bases from J, the junction kept 7 bases outside the gene matches. The CDR3 consists of 14 residues. CDR3 region: CASSEGTGVGEQYF. CDR3 DNA sequence: TGCGCCAGCAGCGAAGGGACAGGGGTTGGCGAGCAGTACTTC.

The chain uses TRBV5-1 and TRBJ2-5, with D unresolved. V was clipped by 1 base and J by 2 bases, with 12 bases between them. The CDR3 consists of 15 residues. Germline CDR1 reads SGHRS; CDR2 reads YFSETQ. CDR3 region: CASSLLLREQETQYF. The DNA for the CDR3 is TGCGCCAGCAGCTTGTTGCTGAGAGAGCAAGAGACCCAGTACTTC.

This clone was seen a few times. The chain has TRBV2 and TRBJ1-2; 9 bases match TRBD1. This CDR3 has 14 residues. The ends lost 5 bases at V and 4 bases at J; junction bases unmatched: 5. From germline, CDR1 is SNHLY and CDR2 FYNNEI. CDR3 sequence (DNA): TGTGCCAGCAGTCAGACAGGGGGGGGCTATGGCTACACCTTC. Translating gives CASSQTGGGYGYTF.

V is TRBV28 and J is TRBJ1-2; maybe TRBD1 (6 bases). Germline V gives CDR1 MDHEN, CDR2 SYDVKM. Trimming stripped 6 bases from V and 8 bases from J, with 16 bases between. The CDR3 consists of 13 residues. CDR3 sequence reads: CASRMIQGDGYTF. The CDR3 DNA is TGTGCCAGCAGAATGATACAGGGTGACGGCTACACCTTC.

The rearrangement links TRBV6-5 to TRBJ2-3, with TRBD1 as a possible D gene (5 bases). Trimming cost V 3 bases and J 0 bases, with 7 bases left between them. The CDR3 is 14 amino acids. Germline V gives CDR1 MNHEY, CDR2 SVGAGI. The CDR3 nucleotides read TGTGCCAGCAGTTATCAGGGTAGCACAGATACGCAGTATTTT. It specifies CASSYQGSTDTQYF.

The rearrangement links TRBV19 to TRBJ2-1; TRBD1 matches 7 bases. The junction had 5 bases not matched to a gene; V was cut back by 0 bases and J by 3 bases. The CDR3 has 16 residues. The germline V gene encodes CDR1 LNHDA and CDR2 SQIVND (reference sequence). This CDR3 reads CASSIDPRGNYNEQFF. CDR3 bases: TGTGCCAGTAGTATAGATCCCAGGGGGAACTACAATGAGCAGTTCTTC.

V and J are TRBV6-1 and TRBJ2-7; maybe TRBD1 (7 bases). The CDR3 has 15 residues. Germline V CDR1 and CDR2: MNHNS, SASEGT. The V and J ends lost 4 bases and 7 bases respectively, with 20 bases between them. The CDR3, as DNA: TGTGCCAGCAGTGTGCAGGGGGGCCTAATATATGAGCAGTACTTC. Translation: CASSVQGGLIYEQYF.